Each of the 5 T cell receptor beta chains below was sequenced from the same sample in a study of HIV-infected patients and healthy controls (dated by TCRdb to 2013 to 2016). Whole blood was used without cell fractionation, so all unsorted peripheral T cells were reflected in the repertoire. The library was prepared using 5' RACE. TCRdb names Illumina MiSeq as the instrument used. 500 to 600 ng RNA was reverse transcribed with SuperScript III using primers against the alpha and beta constant regions. Separate alpha and beta chain libraries were generated by chain-specific third strand synthesis with multiplexing indices. TCRdb reprocessing: public reads trimmed at Q25 with fastp, clones called with MiXCR, in-frame beta chains kept. Rows matching on CDR3 protein sequence are summarized as one entry with the most common DNA and genes. Across this sample there are 18,000 or so distinct CDR3 sequences, with approximately 8.3% seen only once. Clones ranked in the top ten supply approximately 7.1% of the sample.

Sequencing was done on a sample of blood. All receptors derive from an adult in good health.

This clonotype was recorded many times. The chain links TRBV5-1 to TRBJ2-3, with TRBD2 matching over 9 bases. Germline CDR1 is SGHRS and CDR2 is YFSETQ. The J segment lost 3 bases and the V segment lost 4 bases, leaving 3 bases of the junction unmatched. The CDR3 has 14 residues. The CDR3 loop is CASSGSGRTDTQYF. The CDR3, as DNA: TGCGCCAGCAGCGGTAGCGGGAGAACAGATACGCAGTATTTT. Complete variable domain (other parts from reference TRBV5-1 and TRBJ2-3): KAGVTQTPRYLIKTRGQQVTLSCSPISGHRSVSWYQQTPGQGLQFLFEYFSETQRNKGNFPGRFSGRQFSNSRSEMNVSTLELGDSALYLCASSGSGRTDTQYFGPGTRLTVL.

This clonotype was detected many times. V gene TRBV6-5 combines with J gene TRBJ1-2, with D perhaps matching TRBD1 (6 bases). The V and J ends lost 6 bases and 4 bases respectively, with 15 bases between them. The CDR3 extends over 14 amino acids. The germline CDR1 and CDR2 sequences are MNHEY and SVGAGI. This chain's CDR3 is CASRKTDRPYGYTF. In nucleotides, the CDR3 is TGTGCCAGCAGAAAAACCGACAGGCCCTATGGCTACACCTTC.

This clonotype ranks as medium-sized. The rearrangement joins TRBV5-5 to TRBJ1-6; D may be TRBD1 (6 bases). Trimming pared 1 base from V and 7 bases from J, leaving 18 bases between. Germline values: CDR1 SGHKS, CDR2 YYEKEE (reference sequence). The CDR3 contains 17 residues. DNA of the CDR3: TGTGCCAGCAGCTTGCGCGGGGGAACAGGGCAGAATTCACCCCTCCACTTT. Residues: CASSLRGGTGQNSPLHF.

The table lists this clonotype with many counts. This chain joins TRBV28 and TRBJ1-1; a possible D gene is TRBD1 (6 bases). The CDR3 spans 12 residues. In germline, CDR1 is MDHEN, CDR2 SYDVKM. Trimming shortened V by 5 bases and J by 7 bases, and 11 bases separated the two germline ends. The DNA for the CDR3 is TGTGCCAGCAGTCTCGAGACAGGTGAAGCTTTCTTT. Translation gives CASSLETGEAFF.

This clonotype occurred many times. This sequence joins TRBV4-2 and TRBJ2-1; 7 nucleotides align to TRBD2. The CDR3 runs 16 residues. Germline loops: CDR1 LGHNA, CDR2 YNFKEQ. V lost 0 bases and J lost 4; bases outside the gene matches: 6. The CDR3 protein is CASSQEWASGYNEQFF. The CDR3 DNA is TGTGCCAGCAGCCAAGAATGGGCTAGCGGTTACAATGAGCAGTTCTTC.